This entry lists 26 T cell receptor beta chains sequenced from one sample in a study of cytomegalovirus exposure and HLA in healthy donors (dated by TCRdb to about 2017). Library generation was performed with the immunoSEQ multiplex PCR assay. A mixture of 60 forward primers for TCR Vbeta segments and 13 reverse primers for TCR Jbeta segments was used in the multiplex PCR. The clones in this table, taken by TCRdb from immuneACCESS, are in-frame only. Not every clone is retained; where verified, under half of the shortfall comes from an unresolved V gene, and the cause of the rest is unknown. The table for this sample lists approximately 89,000 clones; about three fifths of them were counted only once. The ten top clones hold around 5% of the sample. The sequencing sample was made of PBMCs. These TCRs come from a woman aged 30 to 39 in good health and CMV-seropositive.

The chain has TRBV19 and TRBJ1-5; 7 bases are a match to TRBD1. Looked up from germline, CDR1 is LNHDA and CDR2 is SQIVND (reference sequence). The CDR3 consists of 12 residues. The DNA of the CDR3 is TGTGCTACGAGAGGGGGCTGGCAGCCCCAGCATTTT. Amino acid sequence: CATRGGWQPQHF.

The chain combines TRBV25-1 with TRBJ2-7; tentative D call: TRBD2 (6 bases). The CDR3 has 14 residues. V lost 1 base and J lost 2, with 9 bases in between. CDR1 MGHDK and CDR2 SYGVNS come from the germline V gene. CDR3 nucleotide sequence: TGTGCCAGCAGTGAATCGGGGGTTACCTACGAGCAGTACTTC. This encodes CASSESGVTYEQYF.

The chain links TRBV11-2 to TRBJ2-5, with D possibly matching TRBD2 (6 bases). The DNA end is more similar to TRBJ2-7, so the J call may be wrong. The CDR3 loop spans 14 amino acids. Germline V gene lookup returns CDR1 SGHAT and CDR2 FQNNGV. CDR3 in amino acids: CASSLGGIPYEQYF. The CDR3 DNA follows: TGTGCCAGCAGCTTAGGCGGGATACCCTACGAGCAGTACTTC.

This chain links TRBV19 with TRBJ2-7; D is ambiguous. The CDR3 contains 13 residues. The germline V gene encodes CDR1 LNHDA and CDR2 SQIVND (reference sequence). V dropped 4 bases and J dropped 5 bases, with 12 bases sitting between them. The CDR3 region is CASSTTSSDEQYF. In DNA form, the CDR3 reads TGTGCCAGTAGTACAACCTCGTCGGACGAGCAGTACTTC.

The rearrangement links TRBV10-3 to TRBJ2-5; 7 bases line up with TRBD2. CDR1 and CDR2 from the germline V gene are ENHRY and SYGVKD. V shed 6 bases, J shed 5 bases, and the junction held 12 bases outside the gene matches. The CDR3 runs 15 residues. The CDR3 region is CAISDVGRARETQYF. CDR3 DNA sequence: TGTGCCATCAGCGACGTGGGGAGGGCCCGGGAGACCCAGTACTTC.

The chain recombines TRBV25-1 with TRBJ2-1; maybe TRBD1 (6 bases). The CDR3 length is 12 residues. CDR1 is MGHDK and CDR2 is SYGVNS in the germline V gene. V lost 6 bases and J 6 bases, leaving 9 bases between the germline ends. The CDR3 is CASSRDTNEQFF. DNA for the CDR3: TGTGCCAGCAGCCGGGACACCAATGAGCAGTTCTTC. The full variable domain, with the rest looked up from reference TRBV25-1 and TRBJ2-1, is EADIYQTPRYLVIGTGKKITLECSQTMGHDKMYWYQQDPGMELHLIHYSYGVNSTEKGDLSSESTVSRIRTEHFPLTLESARPSHTSQYLCASSRDTNEQFFGPGTRLTVL.

V usage is TRBV27 and J usage is TRBJ2-3; TRBD1 might be the D (6 bases). The CDR3 contains 14 residues. CDR1 MNHEY and CDR2 SMNVEV come from the germline V gene (reference sequence). With 4 bases removed from V and 3 bases from J, the gap between germline ends came to 11 bases. The DNA of the CDR3 is TGTGCCAGCAGTTACGTAGGGGGAACAGATACGCAGTATTTT. It translates to CASSYVGGTDTQYF.

The gene calls are TRBV7-2 and TRBJ1-2, with D perhaps TRBD1 (6 bases). The CDR3 is 14 amino acids. In germline, CDR1 is SGHTA, CDR2 FQGNSA. Trimming took 5 bases from V and 4 from J, leaving 14 bases between them. CDR3 nucleotides: TGTGCCAGCAGCCGGGGACACCCTTTCTATGGCTACACCTTC. Translation gives CASSRGHPFYGYTF.

This chain uses TRBV6-5 with TRBJ1-1; D possibly corresponds to TRBD1 (6 bases). Per the germline V gene, CDR1 is MNHEY and CDR2 is SVGAGI. The germline V and J ends were trimmed by 6 bases and 5 bases, with 19 bases remaining between them. The CDR3 extends over 15 amino acids. CDR3 in DNA: TGTGCCAGCAGCCTACAGGGTCTAGGTGGGACTGAAGCTTTCTTT. Its protein is CASSLQGLGGTEAFF.

The V and J genes are TRBV2 and TRBJ2-5, with TRBD2 as a possible D gene (5 bases). The J call may be wrong; the DNA end is better matched by TRBJ2-7. The germline V gene encodes CDR1 SNHLY and CDR2 FYNNEI. The CDR3 has 13 amino acids. Here the CDR3 reads CASGLAKTYEQYF. The CDR3 DNA reads as TGTGCCAGCGGGCTAGCTAAAACCTACGAGCAGTACTTC.

The V gene is TRBV27, the J gene TRBJ1-2; maybe TRBD1 (5 bases). Germline values: CDR1 MNHEY, CDR2 SMNVEV (reference sequence). Trimming pared 4 bases from V and 2 bases from J, leaving 17 bases between. The CDR3 is 16 amino acids. CDR3 DNA sequence: TGTGCCAGCAGTTCAACCCCCTGGGGGGTCAACTATGGCTACACCTTC. Protein: CASSSTPWGVNYGYTF.

The chain combines TRBV5-6 with TRBJ2-7; 7 bases agree with TRBD2. The germline V gene encodes CDR1 SGHDT and CDR2 YYEEEE. J gave up 7 bases and V 4 bases, and 14 bases lay outside the gene matches. CDR3 length: 15 amino acids. This chain's CDR3 is CASSLGGVRSGEQYF. The CDR3 region has the DNA TGTGCCAGCAGCCTGGGGGGGGTCCGATCGGGGGAGCAGTACTTC.

This clone has a single count. Mismatch with germline at one junction end may stem from a read error. The chain recombines TRBV30 with TRBJ2-3; TRBD2 matches 15 bases. This CDR3 has 20 amino acids. Per the germline V gene, CDR1 is GTSNPN and CDR2 is SVGIG (reference sequence). Here the CDR3 DNA reads TGTGCCTGGAGTGCCGGGACTAGCGGGGGGATCCCAGATAGCACATATACGCAGTATTTT. It yields the protein CAWSAGTSGGIPDSTYTQYF.

The chain is built from TRBV18 and TRBJ2-2; 7 bases fit TRBD2. CDR1 is KGHSH and CDR2 is LQKENI in the germline V gene. The CDR3 is made up of 13 amino acids. V lost 5 bases, J lost 7 bases, and 4 bases stayed unmatched. The CDR3 here is CASSGWTSGELFF. In DNA, the CDR3 is TGTGCCAGCTCAGGATGGACTAGCGGGGAGCTGTTTTTT.

The chain uses TRBV5-1 and TRBJ1-2; 8 positions match TRBD1. Looked up from germline, CDR1 is SGHRS and CDR2 is YFSETQ. V trimming: 4 bases; J trimming: 7 bases; junction bases outside the gene matches: 15. The CDR3 is made up of 16 amino acids. The CDR3 DNA reads as TGCGCCAGCAGCCCCTTAAGTGGGGACAGGTCGTTTGGCTACACCTTC. Translating it yields CASSPLSGDRSFGYTF.

This clone has just a few counts. The rearrangement uses TRBV11-2 and TRBJ2-1, with D maybe TRBD2 (5 bases). V lost 3 bases and J lost 7, with 7 bases in between. From germline, CDR1 is SGHAT and CDR2 FQNNGV. There are 12 residues in the CDR3. For the CDR3, the DNA is TGTGCCAGCAGCTTTGGCGGGAATGAGCAGTTCTTC. As protein: CASSFGGNEQFF.

The CDR3 protein is CARSNDRRGTYNEQFF. The CDR3 nucleotides are TGTGCCAGAAGCAATGACAGGAGAGGGACCTACAATGAGCAGTTCTTC. This chain links TRBV5-3 with TRBJ2-1, with a tentative D call TRBD1 (6 bases). TRBV5-3 belongs to the ORF category, with a function that is uncertain. The V gene lost 4 bases and the J gene lost 2 bases, with 16 bases spanning the gap. The CDR3 is 16 amino acids.

This chain joins TRBV5-8 and TRBJ1-2, with unresolved D. Trimming took off 0 bases at V and 6 bases at J, with 6 bases between the two ends. In germline, CDR1 is SGHTS, CDR2 YDEGEE. The CDR3 is 12 residues long. For the CDR3, the DNA is TGTGCCAGCAGCTTGGCCGGGGATGGCTACACCTTC. This translates into CASSLAGDGYTF.

This chain connects TRBV4-1 to TRBJ2-5; D is perhaps TRBD1 (5 bases). Per germline, CDR1 MGHRA and CDR2 YSYEKL. The CDR3 is 14 residues long. V was pared by 0 bases and J by 5 bases, with 10 bases between. The CDR3 here is CASSQEGASETQYF. The CDR3 DNA reads TGCGCCAGCAGCCAAGAAGGGGCCTCGGAGACCCAGTACTTC.

Comment on this clone: The junction does not match germline at one end; this may be a read error. The chain is built from TRBV27 and TRBJ2-5, with 16 nucleotides matching TRBD2. CDR1 MNHEY and CDR2 SMNVEV come from the germline V gene (reference sequence). The CDR3 is made up of 17 amino acids. CDR3 bases: TGTGCCAGCAAAGAGATGGGACTAGCGGGGGGGCAAGAGACCCGGTACTTC. It codes for CASKEMGLAGGQETRYF.

The chain carries TRBV28 and TRBJ1-2, with TRBD1 matching 7 bases. Germline loops: CDR1 MDHEN, CDR2 SYDVKM. The CDR3 length is 16 residues. V was clipped by 1 base and J by 0 bases; unmatched bases: 5. The CDR3 DNA is TGTGCCAGCAGTTTATCAGGGACAGCTACTAACTATGGCTACACCTTC. Translation: CASSLSGTATNYGYTF.

The CDR3, as DNA: TGTGCCAGCAGTCCGGGACAGGAAATAAACACTGAAGCTTTCTTT. Translated, it gives CASSPGQEINTEAFF. The genes are TRBV27 and TRBJ1-1; 8 bases agree with TRBD1. The CDR3 is 15 residues long. J lost 2 bases, V lost 5 bases, and 7 bases had no gene match. CDR1 is MNHEY and CDR2 is SMNVEV in the germline V gene (reference sequence).

This clone showed up just a few times. The gene calls are TRBV4-1 and TRBJ2-7, with D perhaps matching TRBD2 (5 bases). The germline V gene encodes CDR1 MGHRA and CDR2 YSYEKL. Trimming took 1 base from V and 1 from J, leaving 20 bases between them. This CDR3 is 18 amino acids long. CDR3 DNA sequence: TGCGCCAGCAGCCAAGGAGTACTTGGGAACACGGGGTCCTACGAGCAGTACTTC. This codes for CASSQGVLGNTGSYEQYF.

The chain has TRBV13 and TRBJ1-1, with D tentatively TRBD1 (5 bases). The germline V and J ends were trimmed by 5 bases and 8 bases, with 18 bases remaining between them. Germline V CDR1 and CDR2: PRHDT, FYEKMQ (reference sequence). The CDR3 covers 14 residues. The CDR3 spells CASSTGPLGAEAFF. CDR3 DNA: TGTGCCAGCAGCACAGGACCGCTGGGTGCCGAAGCTTTCTTT.

The table lists this clone with a few counts. This chain links TRBV7-2 with TRBJ2-7; 7 nucleotides align to TRBD1. The germline V gene encodes CDR1 SGHTA and CDR2 FQGNSA. CDR3 length: 15 residues. J lost 5 bases, V lost 9 bases, and 16 bases had no gene match. CDR3 DNA: TGTGCCAGTCGGGACAGAGCCTCTACCCACCACGAGCAGTACTTC. As protein: CASRDRASTHHEQYF.

The sample holds a few counts of this clone. The V call is TRBV7-9, the J call TRBJ1-6, with D possibly matching TRBD1 (5 bases). V dropped 1 base and J dropped 7 bases, with 11 bases sitting between them. The CDR3 contains 15 residues. The germline gives CDR1 SEHNR, CDR2 FQNEAQ (reference sequence). The CDR3 DNA reads as TGTGCCAGCAGCTTAGTGGGGGGGGACAATTCACCCCTCCACTTT. Residues: CASSLVGGDNSPLHF.